This entry lists 17 T cell receptor beta chains sequenced from one sample in a study of cytomegalovirus exposure and HLA in healthy donors (dated by TCRdb to about 2017). Receptors were amplified or captured by the immunoSEQ multiplex PCR assay. A mixture of 60 forward primers for TCR Vbeta segments and 13 reverse primers for TCR Jbeta segments was used in the multiplex PCR. Drawn from immuneACCESS, this table holds only the in-frame rearrangements with V and J called that TCRdb kept. Clones are partly lost; checked studies trace under half to an unresolved V gene and leave the rest unexplained. For this sample the table gives about 59,000 clones, of which about 80% were detected only once. Of the sample, under 5% falls within the top ten clones. The sequencing sample was made of PBMCs. Receptors were obtained from a woman in her 40s in good health and CMV-seronegative.

The chain is built from TRBV4-3 and TRBJ2-7; TRBD2 matches at 7 bases. J gave up 0 bases and V 0 bases, and 2 bases lay outside the gene matches. Germline CDR1 is LGHNA and CDR2 is YSLEER. There are 15 residues in the CDR3. CDR3 nucleotide sequence: TGCGCCAGCAGCCAAGATACTAGCGACTCCTACGAGCAGTACTTC. Translating gives CASSQDTSDSYEQYF.

This clone showed up just a few times. The V call is TRBV7-9, the J call TRBJ2-1, with TRBD2 identical over 9 bases. Germline values: CDR1 SEHNR, CDR2 FQNEAQ (reference sequence). This CDR3 has 16 amino acids. With V trimmed by 5 bases and J by 6 bases, 11 bases remained unmatched. CDR3 sequence (DNA): TGTGCCAGCAGCCCGAAGACTAGCGGAGACCCCAATGAGCAGTTCTTC. Its translation is CASSPKTSGDPNEQFF.

The rearrangement links TRBV4-1 to TRBJ2-1; possibly TRBD2 for D (6 bases). CDR3 length equals 15 residues. Trimming cost V 4 bases and J 4 bases, with 14 bases left between them. Germline V gene sequence: CDR1 MGHRA, CDR2 YSYEKL. Here the CDR3 DNA reads TGCGCCAGCAGCCCCCTGGAGACTAGGTACAATGAGCAGTTCTTC. It translates to CASSPLETRYNEQFF.

This chain connects TRBV7-3 to TRBJ2-1; D may be TRBD1 (5 bases). Looked up from germline, CDR1 is SGHTA and CDR2 is FQGTGA. Trimming took 2 bases from V and 2 from J, leaving 10 bases between them. The CDR3 extends over 15 amino acids. The CDR3 protein is CASSLSGIAYNEQFF. The DNA of the CDR3 is TGTGCCAGCAGCTTATCAGGGATAGCCTACAATGAGCAGTTCTTC.

The rearrangement links TRBV28 to TRBJ2-7, with D maybe TRBD1 (5 bases). The CDR3 runs 12 residues. Trimming left V 3 bases short and J 5 bases short, with 8 bases between. The germline CDR1 and CDR2 sequences are MDHEN and SYDVKM. CDR3 protein: CASSLQGNEQYF. The CDR3 coding sequence is TGTGCCAGCAGTTTGCAGGGTAACGAGCAGTACTTC.

The chain uses TRBV28 and TRBJ1-2; 12 positions match TRBD1. The CDR3 spans 16 residues. Per the germline V gene, CDR1 is MDHEN and CDR2 is SYDVKM. Germline trimming cut 0 bases from V and 6 bases from J; bases unmatched to any gene: 5. CDR3 bases: TGTGCCAGCAGTTTATGGGGACAGGGGGCAGACGATGGCTACACCTTC. It yields the protein CASSLWGQGADDGYTF.

This clone was detected a few times. This chain links TRBV19 with TRBJ2-2, with 9 bases fitting TRBD2. With V trimmed by 7 bases and J by 6 bases, 6 bases remained unmatched. Per germline, CDR1 LNHDA and CDR2 SQIVND (reference sequence). This CDR3 is built from 14 residues. The CDR3 sequence is CASKPAGGPGELFF. CDR3 sequence (DNA): TGTGCCAGTAAACCAGCGGGAGGACCCGGGGAGCTGTTTTTT.

This clone has more than one count but fewer than ten. J is TRBJ2-2 and V is TRBV6-5, with 7 bases fitting TRBD2. V shed 3 bases and J 4 bases; nucleotides not matched to a gene: 5. Germline values: CDR1 MNHEY, CDR2 SVGAGI. The CDR3 has 15 residues. In DNA form, the CDR3 reads TGTGCCAGCAGTTATGCCGGGGGGAGCACCGGGGAGCTGTTTTTT. As protein: CASSYAGGSTGELFF.

The J gene is TRBJ2-5, the V gene TRBV7-2, with TRBD1 matching over 8 bases. The end of the DNA aligns better with TRBJ2-7, so the J call may be wrong. The CDR3 runs to 14 residues. Germline V lookup: CDR1 SGHTA, CDR2 FQGNSA. CDR3 coding DNA: TGTGCCAGCAGCTCCGGGACAGGTTTCTACGAGCAGTACTTC. Residues: CASSSGTGFYEQYF.

The gene calls are TRBV27 and TRBJ1-1, with TRBD1 identical over 11 bases. From germline, CDR1 is MNHEY and CDR2 SMNVEV (reference sequence). The J segment lost 5 bases and the V segment lost 6 bases, leaving 5 bases of the junction unmatched. CDR3 length equals 14 residues. CDR3 sequence reads: CASRQDRGHTEAFF. In DNA, the CDR3 is TGTGCCAGCAGACAGGACAGGGGGCATACTGAAGCTTTCTTT.

The chain is built from TRBV4-3 and TRBJ1-1; no definite D call. Trimming took off 0 bases at V and 3 bases at J, with 8 bases between the two ends. This CDR3 is built from 14 residues. The V gene's germline CDR1 is LGHNA and CDR2 YSLEER. CDR3 coding DNA: TGCGCCAGCAGCCAAGATCCGAGATACACTGAAGCTTTCTTT. Protein sequence: CASSQDPRYTEAFF.

The CDR3 reads CASSGPSGSVSRAEQFF. In DNA, the CDR3 is TGTGCCAGCAGTGGCCCTAGCGGGAGTGTATCTCGGGCTGAGCAGTTCTTC. The genes are TRBV6-1 and TRBJ2-1; 10 positions match TRBD2. This CDR3 is built from 17 residues. Unmatched junction bases numbered 15, after V lost 4 bases and J lost 9 bases. Per germline, CDR1 MNHNS and CDR2 SASEGT.

The rearrangement links TRBV10-2 to TRBJ2-3; D ambiguous. The CDR3 length is 14 residues. The V and J ends lost 10 bases and 2 bases respectively, with 16 bases between them. CDR1 and CDR2 from the germline V gene are WSHSY and SAAADI. CDR3 in amino acids: CATSQALHTDTQYF. The CDR3 DNA reads as TGCGCCACTTCTCAGGCGCTACACACAGATACGCAGTATTTT.

The chain couples TRBV2 to TRBJ1-4; 7 positions agree with TRBD1. From germline, CDR1 is SNHLY and CDR2 FYNNEI. V lost 3 bases to trimming and J lost 3 bases; unmatched junction nucleotides: 4. The CDR3 runs to 15 residues. The CDR3 region is CASSDHQGANEKLFF. The CDR3 DNA sequence: TGTGCCAGCAGTGATCATCAGGGGGCTAATGAAAAACTGTTTTTT.

V is TRBV30 and J is TRBJ1-2; D possibly corresponds to TRBD1 (5 bases). CDR1 GTSNPN and CDR2 SVGIG come from the germline V gene (reference sequence). There are 13 residues in the CDR3. The germline V and J ends were trimmed by 2 bases and 8 bases, with 15 bases remaining between them. The DNA for the CDR3 is TGTGCCTGGAGTCCCTCCGGGGGGTTAGGCTACACCTTC. This sequence encodes CAWSPSGGLGYTF. The variable domain in full, completed from reference TRBV30 and TRBJ1-2, reads SQTIHQWPATLVQPVGSPLSLECTVEGTSNPNLYWYRQAAGRGLQLLFYSVGIGQISSEVPQNLSASRPQDRQFILSSKKLLLSDSGFYLCAWSPSGGLGYTFGSGTRLTVV.

The J gene is TRBJ2-3, the V gene TRBV4-1; D possibly corresponds to TRBD1 (6 bases). The CDR3 is 15 amino acids. Germline lookup yields CDR1 MGHRA and CDR2 YSYEKL. The ends were cut back, 4 bases at V and 0 bases at J, with 11 bases in the middle. The CDR3 DNA sequence: TGCGCCAGCAGCCTTGGGGGCGGTAGCACAGATACGCAGTATTTT. Translated, it gives CASSLGGGSTDTQYF.

The V gene is TRBV19, the J gene TRBJ1-4; D is undetermined. CDR1 and CDR2 (germline): LNHDA, SQIVND (reference sequence). The V end was cut by 3 bases, the J end by 4 bases, with 9 bases between. CDR3 size: 14 residues. DNA for the CDR3: TGTGCCAGTAGTATGTGGAGCCTTAATGAAAAACTGTTTTTT. Its translation is CASSMWSLNEKLFF. Filled out from reference TRBV19 and TRBJ1-4, the complete variable domain reads DGGITQSPKYLFRKEGQNVTLSCEQNLNHDAMYWYRQDPGQGLRLIYYSQIVNDFQKGDIAEGYSVSREKKESFPLTVTSAQKNPTAFYLCASSMWSLNEKLFFGSGTQLSVL.